Below are 5 T cell receptor beta chains sequenced from a single sample in a study of T cells in Graves' hyperthyroidism and ophthalmopathy. There were TCR beta CDR3 regions amplified from RNA transcripts. An initial round of RT-PCR targeting the TCR CDR3 relied on the HTBI primer set. Using its own MiXCR run on the multiplex PCR reads, TCRdb lists one record per CDR3 protein. The sample consists of about 400,000 distinct CDR3 sequences, approximately 25% of them appearing once. Sequencing used blood. The receptor set was obtained from a man in his forties or fifties with Graves' hyperthyroidism.

A few counts support this clonotype. The J gene is TRBJ2-7, the V gene TRBV27, with TRBD2 matching over 13 bases. Looked up from germline, CDR1 is MNHEY and CDR2 is SMNVEV (reference sequence). The V and J ends lost 5 bases and 5 bases, in that order; junction bases with no gene match: 6. This CDR3 has 15 residues. CDR3 DNA: TGTGCCAGCAGTCCCCTGACTAGCGGGAGGCACGAGCAGTACTTC. It codes for CASSPLTSGRHEQYF.

The chain has TRBV24-1 and TRBJ2-2; D not certain. V gave up 1 base and J gave up 7 bases, with 12 bases separating them. Per the germline V gene, CDR1 is KGHDR and CDR2 is SFDVKD. This CDR3 is 15 amino acids long. As DNA, the CDR3 is TGTGCCACCAGTGATTTCGCCAGGACGATCGGGGAGCTGTTTTTT. This sequence encodes CATSDFARTIGELFF.

This rearrangement joins TRBV20-1 to TRBJ2-1; 12 bases agree with TRBD2. CDR1 and CDR2 from the germline V gene are DFQATT and SNEGSKA (reference sequence). The CDR3 has 18 amino acids. Losses at the gene ends were 7 bases for V and 5 bases for J; bases not matched to a gene: 18. The CDR3 region is CSVGTSGRQRYYDNEQFF. CDR3 DNA: TGCAGTGTAGGAACTAGCGGGAGGCAACGCTACTACGACAATGAGCAGTTCTTC.

A few counts support this clonotype. The chain recombines TRBV11-3 with TRBJ2-5; D is unresolved. This CDR3 comprises 14 residues. Germline CDR1 reads SGHNT; CDR2 reads YENEEA. The germline V and J ends were trimmed by 5 bases and 4 bases, with 14 bases remaining between them. The DNA of the CDR3 is TGTGCCAGCAGCGTACGCGGTCGAGGAGAGACCCAGTACTTC. Encoded protein: CASSVRGRGETQYF.

This chain connects TRBV20-1 to TRBJ1-2; tentative D call: TRBD1 (6 bases). Trimming cost V 3 bases and J 0 bases, with 23 bases left between them. CDR3 size: 18 residues. Germline CDR1 is DFQATT and CDR2 is SNEGSKA (reference sequence). The CDR3 DNA reads TGCAGTGCTAGCCCGGCAGGGGTGGGGTATAGCGCTAACTATGGCTACACCTTC. Protein product: CSASPAGVGYSANYGYTF.